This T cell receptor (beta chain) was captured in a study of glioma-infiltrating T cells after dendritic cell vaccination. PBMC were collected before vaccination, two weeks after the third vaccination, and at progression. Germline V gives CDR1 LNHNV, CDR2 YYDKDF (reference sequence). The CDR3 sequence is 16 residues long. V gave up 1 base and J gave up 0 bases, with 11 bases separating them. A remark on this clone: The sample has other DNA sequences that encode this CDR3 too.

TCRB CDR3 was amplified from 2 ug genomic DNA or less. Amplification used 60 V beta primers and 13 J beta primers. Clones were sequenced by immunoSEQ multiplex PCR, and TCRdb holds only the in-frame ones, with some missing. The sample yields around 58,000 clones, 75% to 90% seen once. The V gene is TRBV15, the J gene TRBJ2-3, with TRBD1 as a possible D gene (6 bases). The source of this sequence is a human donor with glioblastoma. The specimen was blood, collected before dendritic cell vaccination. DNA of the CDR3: TGTGCCACCAGCAGAGGCGAAACAGGGAGCACAGATACGCAGTATTTT. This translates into CATSRGETGSTDTQYF.